This TCR beta chain was identified in a study of PD-1 blockade in classical Hodgkin lymphoma. The V end was cut by 4 bases, the J end by 1 base, with 4 bases between. This CDR3 is built from 12 residues. In germline, CDR1 is KGHSH, CDR2 LQKENI. Some clones are missing from TCRdb's copy, which holds only in-frame ones; the method was immunoSEQ multiplex PCR. The profile shows about 14,000 clones, over 70% of them singletons. Every patient experienced relapse after autologous stem cell transplantation, and brentuximab vedotin exposure varied. This chain joins TRBV18 and TRBJ1-1, with D unclear. The sample was peripheral blood mononuclear cells (PBMCs), taken before the second cycle of nivolumab. The origin of this receptor is a human donor with classical Hodgkin lymphoma. The CDR3 loop reads CASSRENTEAFF. For the CDR3, the DNA is TGTGCCAGCTCACGGGAGAACACTGAAGCTTTCTTT. Based on the CDR3 plus reference TRBV18 and TRBJ1-1, the full variable domain is NAGVMQNPRHLVRRRGQEARLRCSPMKGHSHVYWYRQLPEEGLKFMVYLQKENIIDESGMPKERFSAEFPKEGPSILRIQQVVRGDSAAYFCASSRENTEAFFGQGTRLTVV.